What follows are 3 T cell receptor beta chains derived from one specimen sequenced in a study of lymphopenia after photon versus proton radiotherapy. Only in-frame clones appear in the TCRdb table, and some are missing; sequencing was by immunoSEQ multiplex PCR. The repertoire holds some 55,000 clones, with about 90% as singletons. The sequencing here drew on peripheral blood, taken from a patient treated with photon-based radiotherapy. All receptors come from a man in his forties or fifties with gastric cancer.

The chain links TRBV25-1 to TRBJ1-2, with 12 bases aligning to TRBD1. Trimming cost V 3 bases and J 8 bases; bases outside gene matches: 7. CDR3 length: 15 residues. Germline loops: CDR1 MGHDK, CDR2 SYGVNS. The CDR3 is CASSDPGQGAWGYTF. In DNA, the CDR3 is TGTGCCAGCAGTGACCCGGGACAGGGGGCCTGGGGCTACACCTTC.

The chain carries TRBV7-2 and TRBJ2-3, with no clear D. Germline V CDR1 and CDR2: SGHTA, FQGNSA. Between the trimmed V and J ends, which lost 4 bases and 2 bases, there was a span of 10 bases. This CDR3 is built from 14 residues. CDR3 amino acids: CASSSSPNTDTQYF. CDR3 sequence (DNA): TGTGCCAGCAGCTCCAGTCCAAACACAGATACGCAGTATTTT.

Only one count was recorded for this clone. The chain uses TRBV5-1 and TRBJ2-6; D tentatively reads TRBD1 or TRBD2 (6 bases each). The V end lost 5 bases, the J end lost 0 bases, and 12 bases lay between the germline ends. The CDR3 length is 16 residues. In germline, CDR1 is SGHRS, CDR2 YFSETQ. CDR3 amino acids: CASRVGGGSGANVLTF. Here the CDR3 DNA reads TGCGCCAGCAGGGTAGGGGGAGGCTCTGGGGCCAACGTCCTGACTTTC.